What follows are 3 T cell receptor beta chains derived from one specimen sequenced in a study of CD8+ T cells in alopecia areata. cDNA prepared by RNA extraction and subsequent reverse transcription served as the template for sequencing. TCRdb's copy holds only in-frame clones and misses some; the assay was immunoSEQ multiplex PCR. The data contain 200,000 or so clones, roughly 50% of them singletons. Indicated treatment: oral pan-JAK inhibitor, 5-10 mg twice daily. This material consisted of CD4+ T cells sorted from blood, taken at week 24, from a patient treated with tofacitinib. Receptor source: a human donor with alopecia areata.

The chain carries TRBV5-1 and TRBJ2-3; TRBD1 or TRBD2 may be the D gene (5 bases each). Germline CDR1 is SGHRS and CDR2 is YFSETQ. V lost 0 bases to trimming and J lost 4 bases, with 12 bases between them. This CDR3 comprises 15 residues. The CDR3 coding sequence is TGCGCCAGCAGCTTGGCTTCCCAGGGACCAGATACGCAGTATTTT. It encodes CASSLASQGPDTQYF.

This clone was found a few times. The CDR3 DNA is TGTGCCAGCAGCTTAGGGATCGGGGGCCTGAACACTGAAGCTTTCTTT. Translating it yields CASSLGIGGLNTEAFF. The chain carries TRBV11-2 and TRBJ1-1; TRBD1 might be the D (6 bases). The ends were cut back, 1 base at V and 0 bases at J, with 12 bases in the middle. CDR3 length equals 16 residues. Germline-derived CDR1 and CDR2 are SGHAT and FQNNGV.

This clone was seen many times. The chain combines TRBV7-2 with TRBJ2-4; D not certain. Germline V CDR1 and CDR2: SGHTA, FQGNSA. Between the trimmed V and J ends, which lost 2 bases and 2 bases, there was a span of 16 bases. This CDR3 comprises 17 residues. The CDR3 protein is CASSLQAGLLSKNIQYF. In DNA form, the CDR3 reads TGTGCCAGCAGCTTACAGGCTGGGCTGTTATCCAAAAACATTCAGTACTTC.